The next 27 T cell receptor beta chains were all read from a single sample in a study of shared clonotypes between healthy human individuals (dated by TCRdb to the early 2020s). Libraries were built with the immunoSEQ multiplex PCR assay. In TCRdb, the immuneACCESS table is reduced to in-frame sequences with V and J assigned. These tables do not hold every clone; where another copy was compared, an unresolved V gene accounts for under half, and the others remain unexplained. Recorded for this sample are 90,000 to 120,000 clones; roughly 70% of them occurred a single time. Roughly 22% of the sample rests with the top ten. Sequenced input: memory CD8+ T cells sorted from blood. The cell subset or site label, as the study defines it: CD45RO+ cells pooled with CCR7-negative TemRA cells. These receptors were taken from a woman younger than 45 in good health.

The rearrangement joins TRBV30 to TRBJ2-1, with 7 bases matching TRBD2. In germline, CDR1 is GTSNPN, CDR2 SVGIG (reference sequence). This CDR3 spans 14 amino acids. V shed 0 bases and J 8 bases; nucleotides not matched to a gene: 7. CDR3 amino acids: CAWSVGGSSDEQFF. The CDR3 DNA sequence: TGTGCCTGGAGTGTAGGCGGGAGCAGCGATGAGCAGTTCTTC.

This clone was found many times. The J gene is TRBJ2-7, the V gene TRBV29-1, with D possibly being TRBD2 (6 bases). This CDR3 is built from 13 residues. Germline CDR1 reads SQVTM; CDR2 reads ANQGSEA. V was trimmed by 4 bases and J by 2 bases, leaving 12 bases between them. The CDR3 sequence is CSVAEGSTYEQYF. The CDR3 coding sequence is TGCAGCGTTGCGGAGGGGTCAACCTACGAGCAGTACTTC.

The chain carries TRBV6-4 and TRBJ2-5, with a possible D match to TRBD2 (6 bases). Germline values: CDR1 MRHNA, CDR2 SNTAGT. V gave up 8 bases and J gave up 2 bases, with 12 bases separating them. This CDR3 has 13 amino acids. The CDR3 is CASGTGEQETQYF. CDR3 nucleotide sequence: TGTGCCAGCGGAACGGGAGAGCAAGAGACCCAGTACTTC.

This clone was picked up one time. V is TRBV15 and J is TRBJ1-2; no clear D. Germline V gene sequence: CDR1 LNHNV, CDR2 YYDKDF (reference sequence). The CDR3 contains 14 residues. V was clipped by 1 base and J by 7 bases, with 13 bases between them. The CDR3 reads CATSRAEGYGGYTF. CDR3 DNA: TGTGCCACCAGCAGAGCGGAAGGGTACGGTGGCTACACCTTC.

The chain joins TRBV29-1 to TRBJ2-7, with 10 bases that match TRBD1. Germline values: CDR1 SQVTM, CDR2 ANQGSEA. V was pared by 0 bases and J by 7 bases, with 24 bases of the junction left unmatched. This CDR3 region has 20 residues. CDR3 sequence (DNA): TGCAGCGTTGAAGATGTGGCCGGGTGGACAGGGGGTTTTTGGGTAAGGGAGCAGTACTTC. Translated, it gives CSVEDVAGWTGGFWVREQYF.

The V call is TRBV7-2, the J call TRBJ2-1; TRBD2 is a possible D gene (5 bases). This CDR3 contains 13 residues. V was cut by 6 bases and J by 6 bases, with 12 bases left in between. Germline-derived CDR1 and CDR2 are SGHTA and FQGNSA. CDR3 bases: TGTGCCAGCAGTACAAGCGGAACCAATGAGCAGTTCTTC. Protein sequence: CASSTSGTNEQFF.

The chain is built from TRBV29-1 and TRBJ1-1; tentatively, D is TRBD1 (5 bases). V lost 0 bases, J lost 8 bases, and 7 bases lay in between. Germline CDR1 reads SQVTM; CDR2 reads ANQGSEA. The CDR3 loop spans 11 amino acids. DNA for the CDR3: TGCAGCGTTGAAGATTGGGGGGAAGCTTTCTTT. Protein sequence: CSVEDWGEAFF.

The rearrangement joins TRBV11-3 to TRBJ1-1; no definite D call. Germline V gene data show CDR1 as SGHNT and CDR2 as YENEEA. The V and J ends lost 2 bases and 4 bases respectively, with 14 bases between them. This CDR3 comprises 15 residues. Here the CDR3 reads CASSLNPSTGTEAFF. CDR3 nucleotide sequence: TGTGCCAGCAGCTTAAATCCTTCGACCGGCACTGAAGCTTTCTTT. Looking up the rest from reference TRBV11-3 and TRBJ1-1 gives the full variable domain: EAGVVQSPRYKIIEKKQPVAFWCNPISGHNTLYWYLQNLGQGPELLIRYENEEAVDDSQLPKDRFSAERLKGVDSTLKIQPAELGDSAVYLCASSLNPSTGTEAFFGQGTRLTVV.

The chain recombines TRBV6-1 with TRBJ2-7, with D possibly called TRBD1 or TRBD2 (5 bases each). Germline CDR1 and CDR2: MNHNS and SASEGT. This CDR3 spans 16 amino acids. The germline V and J ends were trimmed by 2 bases and 3 bases, with 17 bases remaining between them. CDR3 nucleotide sequence: TGTGCCAGCAGTGAAATTTGGTGGGGACCATACTACGAGCAGTACTTC. Protein: CASSEIWWGPYYEQYF.

This rearrangement joins TRBV21-1 to TRBJ2-1; the D call in the table, TRBD2, was not verified against the DNA. TRBV21-1 is a documented pseudogene. There are 15 residues in the CDR3. The CDR3 region is CASSYVAGVKNEQFF. The CDR3 DNA reads TGTGCCAGCAGCTATGTAGCGGGAGTGAAGAATGAGCAGTTCTTC.

This sequence joins TRBV5-8 and TRBJ1-5, with no clear D. V dropped 2 bases and J dropped 6 bases, with 3 bases sitting between them. Germline CDR1 is SGHTS and CDR2 is YDEGEE. The CDR3 is 11 residues long. CDR3 nucleotides: TGTGCCAGCAGCTTAGTTCAGCCCCAGCATTTT. Translated, it gives CASSLVQPQHF.

This clone showed up just once. Other DNA variants within this sample encode the same CDR3. This chain uses TRBV7-2 with TRBJ2-2; D is undetermined. The V end was cut by 1 base, the J end by 6 bases, with 6 bases between. The germline V gene encodes CDR1 SGHTA and CDR2 FQGNSA. This CDR3 is built from 13 residues. DNA of the CDR3: TGTGCCAGCAGCTTAGGCGTTGCCGGGGAGCTGTTTTTT. Amino acid sequence: CASSLGVAGELFF. Complete variable domain (other parts from reference TRBV7-2 and TRBJ2-2): GAGVSQSPSNKVTEKGKDVELRCDPISGHTALYWYRQSLGQGLEFLIYFQGNSAPDKSGLPSDRFSAERTGGSVSTLTIQRTQQEDSAVYLCASSLGVAGELFFGEGSRLTVL.

CDR3 coding DNA: TGTGCCAGCAGCAGGGTCAGTACCTATGGCTACACCTTC. Protein sequence: CASSRVSTYGYTF. The chain has TRBV6-5 and TRBJ1-2; D perhaps matches TRBD1 (5 bases). The CDR3 runs 13 residues. The V end lost 6 bases, the J end lost 4 bases, and 12 bases lay between the germline ends. Germline V CDR1 and CDR2: MNHEY, SVGAGI.

This rearrangement joins TRBV27 to TRBJ2-7; D gene uncertain. V was clipped by 3 bases and J by 2 bases, with 8 bases between them. Germline V CDR1 and CDR2: MNHEY, SMNVEV (reference sequence). The CDR3 is 13 residues long. CDR3 region: CASSLLGTYEQYF. The CDR3 region has the DNA TGTGCCAGCAGTTTGCTAGGGACCTACGAGCAGTACTTC.

This chain uses TRBV11-2 with TRBJ2-3; TRBD2 matches at 10 bases. Germline assignment: CDR1 SGHAT and CDR2 FQNNGV. This CDR3 region has 14 residues. The V gene end was trimmed by 6 bases and the J gene end by 4 bases; junction bases not matched to a gene: 4. Here the CDR3 DNA reads TGTGCCAGCAGATACAGCGGGAGGGCAGATACGCAGTATTTT. Residues: CASRYSGRADTQYF.

The V call is TRBV11-3, the J call TRBJ2-7; D unclear. CDR3 length: 13 residues. Trimming removed 1 base from V and 6 bases from J, with 10 bases in between. CDR1 is SGHNT and CDR2 is YENEEA in the germline V gene. The CDR3, as DNA: TGTGCCAGCAGCTTAGGAACAGCCTTCGAGCAGTACTTC. Its protein product is CASSLGTAFEQYF.

The chain combines TRBV30 with TRBJ2-3; 8 bases align to TRBD2. The junction had 3 bases not matched to a gene; V was cut back by 1 base and J by 0 bases. CDR3 length equals 15 residues. Germline V CDR1 and CDR2: GTSNPN, SVGIG (reference sequence). The CDR3 coding sequence is TGTGCCTGGAGTGATATAGCGGGGAGCACAGATACGCAGTATTTT. It encodes CAWSDIAGSTDTQYF.

V is TRBV6-1 and J is TRBJ1-5; D not resolved. This CDR3 is built from 15 residues. Germline V gene data show CDR1 as MNHNS and CDR2 as SASEGT. Between the trimmed V and J ends, which lost 1 base and 0 bases, there was a span of 7 bases. The CDR3 here is CASSEVRISNQPQHF. CDR3 bases: TGTGCCAGCAGTGAAGTGCGAATTAGCAATCAGCCCCAGCATTTT.

The chain uses TRBV14 and TRBJ1-2, with D uncertain. Germline V CDR1 and CDR2: SGHDN, FVKESK. The CDR3 has 13 amino acids. V shed 5 bases and J shed 4 bases, with 11 bases lying between them. As DNA, the CDR3 is TGTGCCAGCAGCGAGGTGGGGATCTATGGCTACACCTTC. Its protein is CASSEVGIYGYTF.

The V and J genes are TRBV6-6 and TRBJ2-7; 12 bases map to TRBD2. Germline V gives CDR1 MNHNY, CDR2 SVGAGI (reference sequence). The CDR3 runs 15 residues. J was trimmed by 4 bases and V by 0 bases; bases with no gene match: 1. The DNA for the CDR3 is TGTGCCAGCAGTTACTCTGGACTAGCGGGATACGAGCAGTACTTC. It is translated as CASSYSGLAGYEQYF.

The rearrangement links TRBV5-6 to TRBJ1-2; D unresolved. Germline V gene data show CDR1 as SGHDT and CDR2 as YYEEEE. The CDR3 spans 14 residues. V was trimmed by 3 bases and J by 8 bases, leaving 17 bases between them. This CDR3 reads CASSYSTPGGGYTF. DNA of the CDR3: TGTGCCAGCAGCTATTCGACACCAGGAGGGGGCTACACCTTC.

The chain uses TRBV5-8 and TRBJ1-1; D is unresolved. From germline, CDR1 is SGHTS and CDR2 YDEGEE. The CDR3 covers 15 residues. V was shortened by 5 bases and J by 8 bases, with 22 bases between the two germline ends. Here the CDR3 DNA reads TGTGCCAGCAGTTCGGGTCCCTACGTCAAACAAGAAGCTTTCTTT. Residues: CASSSGPYVKQEAFF.

The chain recombines TRBV7-2 with TRBJ2-7, with D perhaps matching TRBD2 (5 bases). Looked up from germline, CDR1 is SGHTA and CDR2 is FQGNSA. V gave up 10 bases and J gave up 0 bases, with 16 bases separating them. CDR3 length: 14 amino acids. The CDR3 region is CAISSYLGSYEQYF. CDR3 nucleotides: TGTGCCATTTCTAGCTATTTGGGCTCCTACGAGCAGTACTTC.

The chain is built from TRBV5-1 and TRBJ2-2; D is possibly TRBD1 (5 bases). CDR1 is SGHRS, CDR2 YFSETQ, per germline. V was cut by 4 bases and J by 0 bases, with 7 bases left in between. CDR3 length: 14 amino acids. The chain's CDR3 is CASSEGANTGELFF. The CDR3 nucleotides are TGCGCCAGCAGCGAAGGGGCGAACACCGGGGAGCTGTTTTTT.

The chain couples TRBV27 to TRBJ2-7, with 9 bases matching TRBD1. CDR1 is MNHEY and CDR2 is SMNVEV in the germline V gene (reference sequence). The ends lost 5 bases at V and 6 bases at J; junction bases unmatched: 8. The CDR3 is made up of 14 amino acids. CDR3 DNA sequence: TGTGCCAGCAGTAATCGAGAGGGACAGGGCGAGCAGTACTTC. It translates to CASSNREGQGEQYF.

This clone was observed a handful of times. This rearrangement joins TRBV7-9 to TRBJ2-7; D not certain. The CDR3 is 16 residues long. V lost 5 bases to trimming and J lost 5 bases, with 22 bases between them. Germline loops: CDR1 SEHNR, CDR2 FQNEAQ (reference sequence). CDR3 sequence reads: CASSPASGNLVHEQYF. CDR3 sequence (DNA): TGTGCCAGCAGCCCAGCCTCGGGCAACCTTGTCCACGAGCAGTACTTC.

A single count supports this clone. CDR3 region: CASSHPEGFTEAFF. CDR3 bases: TGTGCCAGCAGCCATCCGGAGGGTTTCACTGAAGCTTTCTTT. The rearrangement uses TRBV25-1 and TRBJ1-1; no definite D call. This CDR3 has 14 amino acids. V lost 6 bases and J lost 4, with 15 bases in between. Germline CDR1 MGHDK, CDR2 SYGVNS.